Presented here are 20 T cell receptor beta chains from one specimen sequenced in a study of blood T cell repertoires in COVID-19. Using immunoSEQ multiplex PCR, the repertoire was profiled, and TCRdb retains in-frame clones only, with some absent. The data contain approximately 120,000 clones, roughly 85% of them singletons. Sequenced: peripheral blood. These receptors came from a woman aged 80 or over with COVID-19, enrolled during active disease.

This clone occurred many times. The genes are TRBV18 and TRBJ1-1; 10 bases are a match to TRBD1. Per the germline V gene, CDR1 is KGHSH and CDR2 is LQKENI. With V trimmed by 0 bases and J by 11 bases, 3 bases remained unmatched. The CDR3 is 13 residues long. The CDR3 DNA is TGTGCCAGCTCACCACCGGGACAGGGGATCGCTTTCTTT. This encodes CASSPPGQGIAFF.

The chain's CDR3 is CASSYDTGGGLETQYF. For the CDR3, the DNA is TGCGCCAGCAGCTATGATACAGGGGGAGGGTTGGAGACCCAGTACTTC. The genes are TRBV5-1 and TRBJ2-5, with a possible D match to TRBD1 (8 bases). With 3 bases removed from V and 5 bases from J, the gap between germline ends came to 20 bases. From germline, CDR1 is SGHRS and CDR2 YFSETQ. The CDR3 spans 16 residues.

CDR3 sequence (DNA): TGCGCCAGCGGATCGGGACAGACCCAAGAGACCCAGTACTTC. Its protein is CASGSGQTQETQYF. This chain uses TRBV5-1 with TRBJ2-5; TRBD1 agrees at 7 bases. Germline V lookup: CDR1 SGHRS, CDR2 YFSETQ. Losses at the gene ends were 7 bases for V and 1 base for J; bases not matched to a gene: 7. This CDR3 spans 14 amino acids. The entire variable domain, with the rest obtained from reference TRBV5-1 and TRBJ2-5, is as follows: KAGVTQTPRYLIKTRGQQVTLSCSPISGHRSVSWYQQTPGQGLQFLFEYFSETQRNKGNFPGRFSGRQFSNSRSEMNVSTLELGDSALYLCASGSGQTQETQYFGPGTRLLVL.

This clone is a singleton in its sample. This chain connects TRBV7-9 to TRBJ1-6; 7 positions match TRBD1. This CDR3 is built from 15 residues. Germline V gene lookup returns CDR1 SEHNR and CDR2 FQNEAQ (reference sequence). With V trimmed by 3 bases and J by 5 bases, 4 bases remained unmatched. Here the CDR3 DNA reads TGTGCCAGCAGCTTTCAGACAGGGAATAATTCACCCCTCCACTTT. Translating gives CASSFQTGNNSPLHF.

The V call is TRBV5-4, the J call TRBJ2-7; 8 positions match TRBD2. The CDR3 spans 16 residues. Germline CDR1 SGHNT, CDR2 YYREEE (reference sequence). The junction had 10 bases not matched to a gene; V was cut back by 5 bases and J by 0 bases. The CDR3 DNA follows: TGTGCCAGCAGTTCATCTAGCGGGTTGAGCTCCTACGAGCAGTACTTC. This codes for CASSSSSGLSSYEQYF.

This chain uses TRBV28 with TRBJ1-4; unclear D gene. The CDR3 length is 13 residues. The ends were cut back, 2 bases at V and 13 bases at J, with 14 bases in the middle. In germline, CDR1 is MDHEN, CDR2 SYDVKM. The DNA for the CDR3 is TGTGCCAGCAGTTTAACATTGGCGAGAGGACTGTTTTTT. Its protein product is CASSLTLARGLFF.

This chain uses TRBV18 with TRBJ1-1; D call uncertain. The CDR3 is 13 residues long. Trimming cost V 3 bases and J 3 bases, with 8 bases left between them. Germline V gene data show CDR1 as KGHSH and CDR2 as LQKENI. CDR3 loop: CASSPGVDTEAFF. The CDR3 bases are TGTGCCAGCTCACCCGGGGTGGACACTGAAGCTTTCTTT.

V is TRBV19 and J is TRBJ2-7; TRBD1 matches at 8 bases. With 10 bases clipped from V and 1 base from J, the junction kept 9 bases outside the gene matches. This CDR3 region has 14 residues. CDR1 is LNHDA and CDR2 is SQIVND in the germline V gene (reference sequence). CDR3 in amino acids: CATRPTGVSYEQYF. The CDR3 DNA reads TGTGCCACCCGCCCGACAGGGGTTTCCTACGAGCAGTACTTC.

The table lists this clone with a count of one. The chain is built from TRBV28 and TRBJ1-5, with 9 nucleotides matching TRBD1. CDR3 length: 14 residues. J gave up 3 bases and V 6 bases, and 3 bases lay outside the gene matches. The germline V gene encodes CDR1 MDHEN and CDR2 SYDVKM. DNA for the CDR3: TGTGCCAGCAGGGGACAGGGCCCCAATCAGCCCCAGCATTTT. Amino acids: CASRGQGPNQPQHF.

The chain joins TRBV5-4 to TRBJ2-6; D is possibly TRBD1 (5 bases). V shed 3 bases and J shed 2 bases, with 9 bases lying between them. Germline V lookup: CDR1 SGHNT, CDR2 YYREEE (reference sequence). The CDR3 consists of 15 residues. The CDR3 reads CASSWGSPGANVLTF. The CDR3 region has the DNA TGTGCCAGCAGCTGGGGCAGCCCTGGGGCCAACGTCCTGACTTTC. The full variable domain, its missing parts supplied by reference TRBV5-4 and TRBJ2-6, is ETGVTQSPTHLIKTRGQQVTLRCSSQSGHNTVSWYQQALGQGPQFIFQYYREEENGRGNFPPRFSGLQFPNYSSELNVNALELDDSALYLCASSWGSPGANVLTFGAGSRLTVL.

V is TRBV6-5 and J is TRBJ1-1; TRBD1 aligns across 9 bases. The CDR3 runs to 13 residues. The J segment lost 5 bases and the V segment lost 5 bases, leaving 3 bases of the junction unmatched. Germline-derived CDR1 and CDR2 are MNHEY and SVGAGI. CDR3 in DNA: TGTGCCAGCAGTACAGGGGGCAGGACTGAAGCTTTCTTT. Translated: CASSTGGRTEAFF.

The chain joins TRBV10-2 to TRBJ1-6, with 7 bases that match TRBD1. CDR1 WSHSY and CDR2 SAAADI come from the germline V gene. The J segment lost 7 bases and the V segment lost 5 bases, leaving 5 bases of the junction unmatched. There are 14 residues in the CDR3. CDR3 amino acids: CASSTGASNSPLHF. DNA of the CDR3: TGCGCCAGCAGTACAGGGGCATCCAATTCACCCCTCCACTTT.

V is TRBV5-1 and J is TRBJ2-1; 8 nucleotides align to TRBD1. Germline V lookup: CDR1 SGHRS, CDR2 YFSETQ. The trim removed 3 bases at V and 2 bases at J, leaving 7 bases unmatched. CDR3 length: 16 residues. The CDR3 DNA reads TGCGCCAGCAGCTCTAGGACAGGGAGCACCTACAATGAGCAGTTCTTC. It translates to CASSSRTGSTYNEQFF.

CDR3 residues: CASSGTGGFAEAFF. The CDR3 DNA reads as TGCGCCAGCAGCGGAACAGGGGGGTTCGCTGAAGCTTTCTTT. J is TRBJ1-1 and V is TRBV5-1, with 8 bases aligning to TRBD1. The germline CDR1 and CDR2 sequences are SGHRS and YFSETQ. V lost 4 bases and J lost 6; bases outside the gene matches: 8. The CDR3 has 14 amino acids.

This chain uses TRBV3-1 (or the pseudogene TRBV3-2) with TRBJ2-3; 8 nucleotides line up with TRBD2. This CDR3 region has 15 residues. The germline CDR1 and CDR2 sequences are LGHDT and YNNKEL (reference sequence). Germline trimming cut 2 bases from V and 2 bases from J; bases unmatched to any gene: 3. CDR3 region: CASSQTSGLTDTQYF. The DNA for the CDR3 is TGTGCCAGCAGCCAAACTAGCGGCCTCACAGATACGCAGTATTTT.

J is TRBJ2-7 and V is TRBV6-5, with D maybe TRBD2 (5 bases). The V end was cut by 7 bases, the J end by 1 base, with 17 bases between. The CDR3 extends over 15 amino acids. The germline CDR1 and CDR2 sequences are MNHEY and SVGAGI. CDR3: CASTRDLGGSYEQYF. The CDR3 nucleotides are TGTGCCAGCACCAGAGATCTCGGAGGTTCCTACGAGCAGTACTTC.

The rearrangement links TRBV6-5 to TRBJ2-7; TRBD1 agrees at 8 bases. The junction had 8 bases not matched to a gene; V was cut back by 6 bases and J by 4 bases. CDR1 MNHEY and CDR2 SVGAGI come from the germline V gene. The CDR3 spans 14 residues. CDR3 protein: CASSRDRGVYEQYF. The CDR3 DNA follows: TGTGCCAGCAGCCGCGACAGGGGAGTATACGAGCAGTACTTC.

This clone was counted once. The chain recombines TRBV6-5 with TRBJ1-2; 7 positions match TRBD1. The CDR3 spans 14 residues. V lost 4 bases and J lost 7; bases outside the gene matches: 9. CDR1 is MNHEY and CDR2 is SVGAGI in the germline V gene. The CDR3 DNA is TGTGCCAGCAGTTTCGGACAGGCCGAAGGTGGCTACACCTTC. As protein: CASSFGQAEGGYTF.

This clone appeared a few times. The chain carries TRBV11-2 and TRBJ2-2; 10 nucleotides line up with TRBD2. The CDR3 has 18 amino acids. CDR1 is SGHAT and CDR2 is FQNNGV in the germline V gene. V trimming: 0 bases; J trimming: 3 bases; junction bases outside the gene matches: 7. The CDR3 DNA reads TGTGCCAGCAGCTTAGATCTAGCGGGAGTTCGCGACACCGGGGAGCTGTTTTTT. It encodes CASSLDLAGVRDTGELFF.

The chain has TRBV5-4 and TRBJ2-1; no reliable D call. The CDR3 loop spans 14 amino acids. V was shortened by 0 bases and J by 0 bases, with 4 bases between the two germline ends. The V gene's germline CDR1 is SGHNT and CDR2 YYREEE (reference sequence). The CDR3: CASSLDSSYNEQFF. As DNA, the CDR3 is TGTGCCAGCAGCTTGGACAGCTCCTACAATGAGCAGTTCTTC.